This TCR beta chain was retrieved from a study of regulatory T cells in long-lasting Graves disease. Study findings and constraints: Persistent cases of Graves' showed reduced TCR diversity relative to newly diagnosed patients. Accuracy was perhaps lowered by the small sample size.

The CDR3 has 15 amino acids. From germline, CDR1 is SEHNR and CDR2 FQNEAQ (reference sequence). V was clipped by 5 bases and J by 0 bases, with 8 bases between them. To make TCR beta libraries, researchers used iRepertoire HTBI primers and Arm-PCR of CDR3 regions. TCRdb analysed the multiplex PCR reads with MiXCR anew, one entry per CDR3 protein. The sample has about 420,000 distinct CDR3 sequences, roughly 15% seen once. This clonotype was recorded a few times. Its antigen is unknown. As to time point: newly diagnosed GD, antithyroid drugs for less than 3 months. With RNA extracted from PBMCs as input, the TCR library was made. These data were also filed under a second study, of T cells in Graves' hyperthyroidism and ophthalmopathy. That study adds: Uncontrolled infection, other autoimmune disease, pregnancy or lactation disqualified patients from enrolment. Based on clinical symptoms, serum thyroxine and TRAb, thyroid ultrasound and orbital computed tomography, diagnoses were reached.

This receptor was obtained from a woman under 30 with Graves disease. The J gene is TRBJ2-6, the V gene TRBV7-9; D is possibly TRBD2 (5 bases). The sample here was peripheral blood mononuclear cells (PBMCs), taken at new diagnosis, from a patient treated with antithyroid drugs. The DNA of the CDR3 is TGTGCCAGCAGCCCTACTAGCTCTGGGGCCAACGTCCTGACTTTC. Protein product: CASSPTSSGANVLTF.